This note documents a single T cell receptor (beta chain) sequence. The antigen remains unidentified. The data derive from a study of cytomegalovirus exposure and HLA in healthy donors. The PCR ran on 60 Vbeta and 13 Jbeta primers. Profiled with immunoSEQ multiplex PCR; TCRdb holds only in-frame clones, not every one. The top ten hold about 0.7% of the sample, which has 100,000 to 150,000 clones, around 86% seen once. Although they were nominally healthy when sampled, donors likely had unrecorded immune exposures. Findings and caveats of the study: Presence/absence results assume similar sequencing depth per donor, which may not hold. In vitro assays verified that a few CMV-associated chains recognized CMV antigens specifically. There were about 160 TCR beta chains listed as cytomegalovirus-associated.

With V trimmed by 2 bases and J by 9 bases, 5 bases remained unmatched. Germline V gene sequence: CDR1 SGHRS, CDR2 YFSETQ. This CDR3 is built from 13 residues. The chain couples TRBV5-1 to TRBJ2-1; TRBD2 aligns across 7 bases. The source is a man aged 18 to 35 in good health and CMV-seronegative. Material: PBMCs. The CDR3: CASSLGGGGEQFF. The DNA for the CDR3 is TGCGCCAGCAGCTTAGGCGGCGGGGGTGAGCAGTTCTTC.